Following are 24 T cell receptor beta chains from one sample sequenced in a study of resident and recirculating memory T cells in vitiligo. Method: immunoSEQ multiplex PCR; TCRdb's copy keeps in-frame clones and lacks some. Among tens of thousands of clones listed, about 90% were seen once. Input material: blood. The receptors stem from a male donor with vitiligo.

The rearrangement uses TRBV5-4 and TRBJ2-5, with 15 bases matching TRBD2. V gave up 4 bases and J gave up 5 bases; unmatched junction bases: 15. This CDR3 comprises 19 residues. The germline V gene has CDR1 SGHNT and CDR2 YYREEE (reference sequence). CDR3 DNA: TGTGCCAGCAGCCTCGGGACTAGCGGGAGGATGAGTTCAGGGGAGACCCAGTACTTC. This codes for CASSLGTSGRMSSGETQYF. Full variable domain (missing parts from reference TRBV5-4 and TRBJ2-5): ETGVTQSPTHLIKTRGQQVTLRCSSQSGHNTVSWYQQALGQGPQFIFQYYREEENGRGNFPPRFSGLQFPNYSSELNVNALELDDSALYLCASSLGTSGRMSSGETQYFGPGTRLLVL.

The chain couples TRBV18 to TRBJ2-7, with 11 positions matching TRBD2. This CDR3 spans 15 amino acids. The trim removed 3 bases at V and 5 bases at J, leaving 6 bases unmatched. The germline gives CDR1 KGHSH, CDR2 LQKENI. CDR3 bases: TGTGCCAGCTCACCTATAGCGGGAGGGCCCCACGAGCAGTACTTC. It is translated as CASSPIAGGPHEQYF.

A single count supports this clone. V and J are TRBV10-1 and TRBJ2-7; 9 bases align to TRBD1. With V trimmed by 7 bases and J by 1 base, 11 bases remained unmatched. Germline V gives CDR1 WNHNN, CDR2 SYGVQD (reference sequence). The CDR3 totals 16 residues. CDR3 amino acids: CASTGTGHLVSYEQYF. CDR3 bases: TGCGCCAGCACCGGGACAGGGCATCTTGTATCCTACGAGCAGTACTTC.

The chain has TRBV4-3 and TRBJ1-3; possible D gene TRBD1, 6 bases. CDR1 and CDR2 (germline): LGHNA, YSLEER. Between the trimmed V and J ends, which lost 5 bases and 0 bases, there was a span of 17 bases. This CDR3 is 17 amino acids long. The CDR3 loop reads CASSYGGGPNSGNTIYF. The DNA for the CDR3 is TGCGCCAGCAGCTATGGGGGGGGGCCCAACTCTGGAAACACCATATATTTT.

This clone was counted once. The rearrangement links TRBV7-9 to TRBJ2-1; D unclear. V lost 1 base, J lost 9 bases, and 10 bases lay in between. The CDR3 totals 13 residues. CDR1 is SEHNR, CDR2 FQNEAQ, per germline (reference sequence). The CDR3 DNA reads TGTGCCAGCAGCTTAGTATCGAGGCCTGAGCAGTTCTTC. Residues: CASSLVSRPEQFF.

V usage is TRBV7-9 and J usage is TRBJ1-2, with 8 nucleotides matching TRBD1. CDR1 and CDR2 (germline): SEHNR, FQNEAQ (reference sequence). V was clipped by 1 base and J by 4 bases; unmatched bases: 5. CDR3 length: 15 amino acids. In DNA, the CDR3 is TGTGCCAGCAGCTTAGTGGACAGGGCTCCCTATGGCTACACCTTC. Its protein is CASSLVDRAPYGYTF.

This clone was detected only once. CDR3 protein: CASSSDSDTDTQYF. The CDR3 DNA sequence: TGTGCCAGCAGTTCCGACTCGGACACAGATACGCAGTATTTT. The rearrangement links TRBV2 to TRBJ2-3; D is unclear. Germline CDR1 is SNHLY and CDR2 is FYNNEI. Trimming left V 5 bases short and J 2 bases short, with 11 bases between. The CDR3 covers 14 residues.

This sequence joins TRBV30 and TRBJ2-6; D possibly corresponds to TRBD1 (6 bases). V lost 5 bases and J 3 bases, leaving 11 bases between the germline ends. CDR3 length equals 14 residues. From germline, CDR1 is GTSNPN and CDR2 SVGIG (reference sequence). The DNA of the CDR3 is TGTGCCTGGGTAGACAGGCATGGGGCCAACGTCCTGACTTTC. It encodes CAWVDRHGANVLTF.

The chain uses TRBV28 and TRBJ1-1, with D perhaps matching TRBD1 (6 bases). This CDR3 has 15 residues. Germline V gene sequence: CDR1 MDHEN, CDR2 SYDVKM. Trimming stripped 7 bases from V and 0 bases from J, with 15 bases between. CDR3 loop: CASTKPGTMNTEAFF. CDR3 bases: TGTGCCAGCACCAAACCCGGGACAATGAACACTGAAGCTTTCTTT.

The chain uses TRBV28 and TRBJ2-1; the D gene is possibly TRBD2 (6 bases). V was pared by 5 bases and J by 5 bases, with 16 bases between. CDR1 MDHEN and CDR2 SYDVKM come from the germline V gene. The CDR3 contains 15 residues. DNA of the CDR3: TGTGCCAGCAGTATTCCGGGACTCGCGCACAATGAGCAGTTCTTC. It encodes CASSIPGLAHNEQFF.

The rearrangement uses TRBV5-1 and TRBJ2-7; 10 nucleotides line up with TRBD2. The CDR3 runs to 18 residues. The V segment lost 1 base and the J segment 2 bases; nucleotides outside the gene matches: 12. From germline, CDR1 is SGHRS and CDR2 YFSETQ. CDR3 DNA sequence: TGCGCCAGCAGCTTGCCGGAGTCACCTAGCGGGAGCCCCTACGAGCAGTACTTC. Protein: CASSLPESPSGSPYEQYF.

The chain couples TRBV5-1 to TRBJ1-3, with D possibly TRBD1 on 5 matching bases. Germline V gene data show CDR1 as SGHRS and CDR2 as YFSETQ. V was shortened by 0 bases and J by 0 bases, with 13 bases between the two germline ends. This CDR3 region has 17 residues. The CDR3 sequence is CASSLVGGAFSGNTIYF. The CDR3 nucleotides are TGCGCCAGCAGCTTGGTCGGCGGGGCCTTCTCTGGAAACACCATATATTTT.

In nucleotides, the CDR3 is TGTGCCAGCAGTTTATACCCGGTAAACTATGGCTACACCTTC. This codes for CASSLYPVNYGYTF. The V and J genes are TRBV27 and TRBJ1-2; no definite D call. CDR3 size: 14 residues. Germline V gives CDR1 MNHEY, CDR2 SMNVEV (reference sequence). Trimming shortened V by 1 base and J by 2 bases, and 8 bases separated the two germline ends.

This sequence joins TRBV20-1 and TRBJ2-3; the D is unclear. This CDR3 spans 11 amino acids. Germline V gene data show CDR1 as DFQATT and CDR2 as SNEGSKA (reference sequence). Trimming removed 3 bases at V and 4 bases at J, with 5 bases between. The CDR3 protein is CSASLADTQYF. CDR3 nucleotide sequence: TGCAGTGCTAGCTTAGCAGATACGCAGTATTTT.

This rearrangement joins TRBV9 to TRBJ2-3, with 16 bases fitting TRBD2. The CDR3 covers 20 residues. Per germline, CDR1 SGDLS and CDR2 YYNGEE. With V trimmed by 0 bases and J by 6 bases, 13 bases remained unmatched. CDR3: CASSVVGGTSGRASRDTQYF. As DNA, the CDR3 is TGTGCCAGCAGCGTAGTCGGGGGGACTAGCGGGAGGGCCTCGCGGGATACGCAGTATTTT.

V is TRBV14 and J is TRBJ2-2; 8 bases agree with TRBD1. The V gene end was trimmed by 8 bases and the J gene end by 7 bases; junction bases not matched to a gene: 12. The CDR3 spans 15 residues. Germline loops: CDR1 SGHDN, CDR2 FVKESK. CDR3: CASGDRRTRDGELFF. The CDR3 DNA reads as TGTGCCAGCGGGGACAGGAGAACGCGGGACGGGGAGCTGTTTTTT.

This chain uses TRBV5-4 with TRBJ2-7; tentative D call: TRBD2 (5 bases). Trimming shortened V by 1 base and J by 5 bases, and 16 bases separated the two germline ends. The CDR3 is 15 amino acids. The germline CDR1 and CDR2 sequences are SGHNT and YYREEE (reference sequence). For the CDR3, the DNA is TGTGCCAGCAGCTTGAGTGGGTCGGGATCCGACGAGCAGTACTTC. Protein sequence: CASSLSGSGSDEQYF.

The rearrangement uses TRBV28 and TRBJ2-1; 11 bases line up with TRBD2. The junction had 2 bases not matched to a gene; V was cut back by 2 bases and J by 5 bases. Germline V lookup: CDR1 MDHEN, CDR2 SYDVKM. The CDR3 has 15 residues. CDR3 sequence reads: CASSLILAGDNEQFF. CDR3 coding DNA: TGTGCCAGCAGTTTAATACTAGCGGGAGACAATGAGCAGTTCTTC.

As DNA, the CDR3 is TGTGCCAGCTACCGCGGGACGGGCACCGGGGAGCTGTTTTTT. Translation gives CASYRGTGTGELFF. The rearrangement joins TRBV2 to TRBJ2-2; possibly TRBD2 for D (6 bases). Germline CDR1 is SNHLY and CDR2 is FYNNEI. The CDR3 totals 14 residues. V gave up 8 bases and J gave up 4 bases, with 14 bases separating them.

The chain couples TRBV4-3 to TRBJ1-4; unclear D gene. Germline CDR1 LGHNA, CDR2 YSLEER. Trimming removed 4 bases from V and 4 bases from J, with 16 bases in between. CDR3 size: 16 residues. The CDR3 DNA reads as TGCGCCAGCAGCCTTAACCCGGGAGGGAATAATGAAAAACTGTTTTTT. It is translated as CASSLNPGGNNEKLFF.

The V gene is TRBV19, the J gene TRBJ2-1, with TRBD2 identical over 10 bases. The CDR3 contains 14 residues. Germline V gives CDR1 LNHDA, CDR2 SQIVND (reference sequence). The junction had 3 bases not matched to a gene; V was cut back by 3 bases and J by 7 bases. The CDR3 nucleotides are TGTGCCAGTAGTATGGGACTAGCGCTTAATGAGCAGTTCTTC. Protein: CASSMGLALNEQFF. Full variable domain (outside the CDR3, taken from reference TRBV19 and TRBJ2-1): DGGITQSPKYLFRKEGQNVTLSCEQNLNHDAMYWYRQDPGQGLRLIYYSQIVNDFQKGDIAEGYSVSREKKESFPLTVTSAQKNPTAFYLCASSMGLALNEQFFGPGTRLTVL.

The chain joins TRBV6-5 to TRBJ1-5; TRBD1 agrees at 7 bases. V shed 8 bases, J shed 0 bases, and the junction held 7 bases outside the gene matches. This CDR3 region has 15 residues. Germline V gene data show CDR1 as MNHEY and CDR2 as SVGAGI. The CDR3 DNA reads TGTGCCAGCCAAGAAGACAGGGATAGCAATCAGCCCCAGCATTTT. This codes for CASQEDRDSNQPQHF.

This chain joins TRBV27 and TRBJ2-3, with 7 bases matching TRBD1. The CDR3 loop spans 16 amino acids. CDR1 is MNHEY, CDR2 SMNVEV, per germline (reference sequence). Germline trimming cut 5 bases from V and 11 bases from J; bases unmatched to any gene: 19. Here the CDR3 reads CASSPTGRQGPVGQYF. The CDR3 coding sequence is TGTGCCAGCAGTCCGACGGGAAGACAGGGTCCCGTTGGGCAGTATTTT.

This chain links TRBV5-6 with TRBJ2-5, with D possibly being TRBD2 (5 bases). CDR1 and CDR2 from the germline V gene are SGHDT and YYEEEE. CDR3 length equals 13 residues. Trimming shortened V by 1 base and J by 3 bases, and 7 bases separated the two germline ends. The chain's CDR3 is CASSLTAEETQYF. The DNA for the CDR3 is TGTGCCAGCAGCTTGACAGCGGAAGAGACCCAGTACTTC. Based on the CDR3 plus reference TRBV5-6 and TRBJ2-5, the full variable domain is DAGVTQSPTHLIKTRGQQVTLRCSPKSGHDTVSWYQQALGQGPQFIFQYYEEEERQRGNFPDRFSGHQFPNYSSELNVNALLLGDSALYLCASSLTAEETQYFGPGTRLLVL.